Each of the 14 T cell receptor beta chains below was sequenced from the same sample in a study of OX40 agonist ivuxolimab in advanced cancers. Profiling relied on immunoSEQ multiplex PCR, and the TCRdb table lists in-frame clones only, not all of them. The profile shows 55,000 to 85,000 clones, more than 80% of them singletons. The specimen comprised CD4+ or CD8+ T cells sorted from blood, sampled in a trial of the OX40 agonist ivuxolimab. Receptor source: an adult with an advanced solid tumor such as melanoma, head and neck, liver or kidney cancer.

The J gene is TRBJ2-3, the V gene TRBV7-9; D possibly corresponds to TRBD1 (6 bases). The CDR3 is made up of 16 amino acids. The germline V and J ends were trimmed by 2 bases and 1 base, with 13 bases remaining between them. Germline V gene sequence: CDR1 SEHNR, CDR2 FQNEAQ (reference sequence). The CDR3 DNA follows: TGTGCCAGCAGCTTACCCGGGACACTAGGCACAGATACGCAGTATTTT. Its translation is CASSLPGTLGTDTQYF. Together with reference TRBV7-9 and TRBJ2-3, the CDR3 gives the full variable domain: DTGVSQNPRHKITKRGQNVTFRCDPISEHNRLYWYRQTLGQGPEFLTYFQNEAQLEKSRLLSDRFSAERPKGSFSTLEIQRTEQGDSAMYLCASSLPGTLGTDTQYFGPGTRLTVL.

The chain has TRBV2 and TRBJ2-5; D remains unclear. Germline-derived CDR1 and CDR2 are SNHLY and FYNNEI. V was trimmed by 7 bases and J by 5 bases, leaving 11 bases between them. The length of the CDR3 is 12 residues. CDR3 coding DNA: TGTGCCAGCAACTCCGGTAGGGAGACCCAGTACTTC. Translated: CASNSGRETQYF.

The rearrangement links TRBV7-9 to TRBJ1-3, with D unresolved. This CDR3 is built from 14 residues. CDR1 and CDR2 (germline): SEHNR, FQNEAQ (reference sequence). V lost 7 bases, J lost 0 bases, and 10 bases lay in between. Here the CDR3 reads CASKTASSGNTIYF. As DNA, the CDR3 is TGTGCCAGCAAGACGGCAAGCTCTGGAAACACCATATATTTT.

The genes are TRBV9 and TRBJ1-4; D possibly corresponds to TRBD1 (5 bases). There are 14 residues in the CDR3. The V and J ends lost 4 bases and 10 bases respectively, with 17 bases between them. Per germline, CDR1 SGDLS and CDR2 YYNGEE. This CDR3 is CASSPRDGGGKLFF. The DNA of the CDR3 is TGTGCCAGCAGCCCTCGGGACGGGGGAGGAAAACTGTTTTTT.

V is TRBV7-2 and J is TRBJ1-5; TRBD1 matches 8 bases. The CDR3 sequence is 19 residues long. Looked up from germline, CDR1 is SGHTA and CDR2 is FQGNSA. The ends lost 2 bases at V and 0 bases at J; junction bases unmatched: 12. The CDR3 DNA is TGTGCCAGCAGCTTAAGGACAGGGAACCCCAAACATAGCAATCAGCCCCAGCATTTT. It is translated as CASSLRTGNPKHSNQPQHF.

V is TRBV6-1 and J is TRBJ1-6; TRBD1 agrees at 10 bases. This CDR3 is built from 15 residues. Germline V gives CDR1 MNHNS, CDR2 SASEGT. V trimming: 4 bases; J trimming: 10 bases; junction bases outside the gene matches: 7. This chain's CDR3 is CASSVGTGDSSPLHF. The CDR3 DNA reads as TGTGCCAGCAGTGTAGGGACAGGGGATAGCTCACCCCTCCACTTT.

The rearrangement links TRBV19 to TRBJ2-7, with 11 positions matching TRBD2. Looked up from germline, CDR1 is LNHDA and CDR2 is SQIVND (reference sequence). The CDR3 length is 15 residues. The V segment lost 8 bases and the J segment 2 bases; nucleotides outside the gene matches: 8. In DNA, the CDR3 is TGTGCCAGTCGCCTCGGGACTAGCGGACCCTACGAGCAGTACTTC. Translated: CASRLGTSGPYEQYF.

Written as DNA, the CDR3 is TGTGCCTGGAGTGATAATGAAAAACTGTTTTTT. Its protein is CAWSDNEKLFF. The V gene is TRBV30, the J gene TRBJ1-4; D gene ambiguous. CDR3 size: 11 residues. V lost 1 base and J 4 bases, leaving 1 base between the germline ends. Germline CDR1 reads GTSNPN; CDR2 reads SVGIG (reference sequence).

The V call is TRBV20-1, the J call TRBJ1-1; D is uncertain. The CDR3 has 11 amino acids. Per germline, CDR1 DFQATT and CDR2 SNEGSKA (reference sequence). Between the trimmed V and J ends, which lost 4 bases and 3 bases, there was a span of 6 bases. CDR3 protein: CSAKVHTEAFF. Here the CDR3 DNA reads TGCAGTGCTAAGGTTCACACTGAAGCTTTCTTT.

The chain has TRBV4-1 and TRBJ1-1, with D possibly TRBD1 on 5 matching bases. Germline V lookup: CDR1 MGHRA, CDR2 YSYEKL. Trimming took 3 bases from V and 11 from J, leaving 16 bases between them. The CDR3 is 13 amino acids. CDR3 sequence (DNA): TGCGCCAGCAGCCAGGGAAGGCGGGACTTGGCTTTCTTT. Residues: CASSQGRRDLAFF.

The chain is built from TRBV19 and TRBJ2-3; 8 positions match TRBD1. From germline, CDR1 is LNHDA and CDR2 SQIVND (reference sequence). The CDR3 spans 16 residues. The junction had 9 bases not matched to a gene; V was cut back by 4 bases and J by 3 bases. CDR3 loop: CASSNHGQGMTDTQYF. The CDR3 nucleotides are TGTGCCAGTAGTAACCATGGACAGGGTATGACAGATACGCAGTATTTT.

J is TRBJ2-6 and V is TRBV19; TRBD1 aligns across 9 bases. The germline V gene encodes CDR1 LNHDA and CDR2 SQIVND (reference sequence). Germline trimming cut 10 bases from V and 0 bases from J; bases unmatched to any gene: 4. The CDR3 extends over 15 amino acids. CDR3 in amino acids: CATGTGPSGANVLTF. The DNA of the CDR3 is TGTGCCACCGGGACAGGGCCCTCTGGGGCCAACGTCCTGACTTTC.

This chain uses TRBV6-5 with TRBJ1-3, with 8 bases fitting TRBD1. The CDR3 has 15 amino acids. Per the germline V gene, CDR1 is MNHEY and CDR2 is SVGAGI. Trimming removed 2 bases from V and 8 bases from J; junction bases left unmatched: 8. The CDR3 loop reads CASSYQGQGHYTIYF. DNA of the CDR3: TGTGCCAGCAGTTACCAAGGACAGGGACACTACACCATATATTTT.

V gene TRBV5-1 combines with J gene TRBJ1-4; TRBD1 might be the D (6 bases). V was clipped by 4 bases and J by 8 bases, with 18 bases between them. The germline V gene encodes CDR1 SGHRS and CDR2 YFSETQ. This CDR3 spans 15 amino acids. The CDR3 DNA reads TGCGCCAGCAGCCGGTATGGGGGGCACGAAGAAAAACTGTTTTTT. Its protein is CASSRYGGHEEKLFF.